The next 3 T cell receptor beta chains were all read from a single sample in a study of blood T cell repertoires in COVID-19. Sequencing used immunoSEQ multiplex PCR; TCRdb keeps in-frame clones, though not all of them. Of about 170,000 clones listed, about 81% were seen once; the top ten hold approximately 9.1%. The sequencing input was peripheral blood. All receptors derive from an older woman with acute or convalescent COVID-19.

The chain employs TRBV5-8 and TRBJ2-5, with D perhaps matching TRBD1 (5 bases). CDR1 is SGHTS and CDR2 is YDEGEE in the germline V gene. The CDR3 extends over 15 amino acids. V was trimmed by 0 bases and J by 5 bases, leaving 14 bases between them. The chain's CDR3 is CASSLAVQGRETQYF. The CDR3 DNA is TGTGCCAGCAGCTTGGCGGTTCAGGGCCGGGAGACCCAGTACTTC.

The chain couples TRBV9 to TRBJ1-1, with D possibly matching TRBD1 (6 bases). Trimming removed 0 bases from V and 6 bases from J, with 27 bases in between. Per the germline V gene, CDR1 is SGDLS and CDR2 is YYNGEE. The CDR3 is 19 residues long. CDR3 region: CASSVVPIQGLTGKAEAFF. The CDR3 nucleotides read TGTGCCAGCAGCGTAGTCCCTATACAGGGATTAACAGGGAAGGCTGAAGCTTTCTTT.

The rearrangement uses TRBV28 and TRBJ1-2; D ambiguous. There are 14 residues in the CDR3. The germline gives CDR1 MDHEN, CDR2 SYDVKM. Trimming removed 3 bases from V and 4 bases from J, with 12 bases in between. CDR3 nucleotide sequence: TGTGCCAGCAGTTTGGCCGTACCCTCCTATGGCTACACCTTC. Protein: CASSLAVPSYGYTF.